Listed below are T cell receptor beta chains from one sample, sequenced in a study of CD8 T cells in ankylosing spondylitis. Via MiXCR, TCRdb re-called the 5' RACE reads, giving one row per CDR3 protein. This table has tens of thousands of distinct CDR3 sequences, under 7.5% appearing once. Sequencing used synovial fluid, either unsorted or a sorted T cell fraction (not recorded which). The receptors were gathered from a male donor with ankylosing spondylitis. The CDR3 runs from the conserved cysteine through the conserved F or W. D genes are given only for firm matches. Clone size is stated in some rows and not others, as once, few, many or a class when expanded.

>.|many|TRBV5-6|TRBJ2-1
CASSLFLRDSYNEQFF
TGTGCCAGCAGCTTATTCTTGAGGGATTCCTACAATGAGCAGTTCTTC
>.|many|TRBV27|TRBJ1-5
CASSFSGSDQPQHF
TGTGCCAGCAGTTTTTCAGGTTCGGATCAGCCCCAGCATTTT
>.|many|TRBV28|TRBJ2-7
CAIQLPQGGEKQYF
TGTGCCATCCAACTCCCCCAGGGCGGTGAAAAGCAGTACTTC
>TRBD1|many|TRBV24-1|TRBJ2-3
CATSETGTGTDTQYF
TGTGCCACCAGTGAGACCGGGACAGGGACAGATACGCAGTATTTT
>.|many|TRBV20-1|TRBJ2-2
CSAMNAAANTGELFF
TGCAGTGCTATGAACGCTGCCGCGAACACCGGGGAGCTGTTTTTT
>.|few|TRBV2|TRBJ2-5
CASSRILGETQYF
TGTGCCAGCAGCCGTATTCTAGGAGAGACCCAGTACTTC
>.|.|TRBV5-1|TRBJ2-1
CASSLDPSEGNEQFF
TGCGCCAGCAGCCTGGACCCCTCTGAAGGAAATGAGCAGTTCTTC
>.|many|TRBV12-3/TRBV12-4|TRBJ2-1
CASSLGSIGKDEQFF
TGTGCCAGCAGTTTAGGTTCCATCGGGAAGGATGAGCAGTTCTTC
>.|many|TRBV20-1|TRBJ1-5
CSASEGYSNQPQHF
TGCAGTGCTAGCGAGGGTTATAGCAATCAGCCCCAGCATTTT
>.|many|TRBV5-1|TRBJ2-2
CASSANTGELFF
TGCGCCAGCAGCGCGAACACCGGGGAGCTGTTTTTT
>TRBD2|many|TRBV27|TRBJ2-1
CASSYKAGVGNEQFF
TGTGCCAGCAGCTATAAAGCGGGAGTCGGCAATGAGCAGTTCTTC
>TRBD1|.|TRBV20-1|TRBJ2-3
CSAGTGVGAPDTQYF
TGCAGTGCCGGAACAGGGGTTGGGGCCCCAGATACGCAGTATTTT
>TRBD1|many|TRBV18|TRBJ2-5
CASSRHRGEETQYF
TGTGCCAGCTCACGCCACAGGGGTGAAGAGACCCAGTACTTC
>TRBD1|many|TRBV29-1|TRBJ1-1
CSVEAQPTGGFMNTEAFF
TGCAGCGTTGAAGCCCAGCCGACAGGGGGTTTCATGAACACTGAAGCTTTCTTT
>.|.|TRBV18|TRBJ2-3
CASLRDIGTDTQYF
TGTGCCAGCCTCCGGGACATCGGCACAGATACGCAGTATTTT
>TRBD2|many|TRBV28|TRBJ2-7
CASSRGGGAYEQYF
TGTGCCAGCAGCCGTGGGGGAGGGGCCTACGAGCAGTACTTC
>.|few|TRBV20-1|TRBJ2-1
CSARDSRVGSYNEQFF
TGCAGTGCTAGAGATAGTCGGGTGGGCTCCTACAATGAGCAGTTCTTC
>TRBD1|many|TRBV20-1|TRBJ1-4
CSARDPTGGNEKLFF
TGCAGTGCTAGGGACCCCACAGGGGGTAATGAAAAACTGTTTTTT
>TRBD2|few|TRBV7-2|TRBJ2-1
CASSLSSGRFSEQFF
TGTGCCAGCAGCTTATCTAGCGGGAGATTCTCGGAGCAGTTCTTC
>.|many|TRBV9|TRBJ2-7
CASSVGDLSEQYF
TGTGCCAGCAGCGTAGGGGACCTATCCGAGCAGTACTTC
>TRBD1|many|TRBV6-1|TRBJ1-1
CASRGQGLFEAFF
TGTGCCAGCAGGGGACAGGGACTTTTTGAAGCTTTCTTT
>.|many|TRBV5-6|TRBJ2-1
CASSLVWERGFSYNEQFF
TGTGCCAGCAGCTTGGTCTGGGAAAGGGGGTTTTCCTACAATGAGCAGTTCTTC
>TRBD2|few|TRBV5-1|TRBJ2-1
CASSLGEGGPYNEQFF
TGCGCCAGCAGCTTGGGGGAGGGAGGGCCCTACAATGAGCAGTTCTTC
>TRBD1|few|TRBV18|TRBJ1-6
CASSPPGQGPGVSPLHF
TGTGCCAGCTCACCCCCGGGACAGGGACCTGGCGTATCACCCCTCCACTTT
>TRBD2|.|TRBV20-1|TRBJ2-1
CSARDLGGSDEQFF
TGCAGTGCTAGAGACCTTGGCGGGAGTGATGAGCAGTTCTTC
>.|few|TRBV18|TRBJ1-1
CASSREREYTEAFF
TGTGCCAGCTCACGAGAGCGGGAATACACTGAAGCTTTCTTT
>TRBD2|many|TRBV7-3|TRBJ2-2
CASSSPSGTNTGELFF
TGTGCCAGCAGCTCACCAAGCGGGACGAACACCGGGGAGCTGTTTTTT
>.|medium-sized|TRBV7-9|TRBJ2-7
CASSPLPEEQYF
TGTGCCAGCAGCCCGTTACCGGAGGAGCAGTACTTC
>.|few|TRBV6-2/TRBV6-3|TRBJ2-3
CASSFEDPRTLKPDTQYF
TGTGCCAGCAGTTTCGAAGACCCTCGGACTCTTAAACCAGATACGCAGTATTTT
>.|.|TRBV15|TRBJ2-2
CATSRDLGHTGELFF
TGTGCCACCAGCAGAGATCTGGGCCACACCGGGGAGCTGTTTTTT
>TRBD1|many|TRBV20-1|TRBJ2-7
CSASAGGSYEQYF
TGCAGTGCTAGCGCAGGGGGCTCCTACGAGCAGTACTTC
>.|many|TRBV9|TRBJ2-5
CASSVDYTGGETQYF
TGTGCCAGCAGCGTAGACTATACCGGGGGAGAGACCCAGTACTTC
>.|few|TRBV5-1|TRBJ2-3
CASNDGVGFVDTQYF
TGCGCCAGCAATGATGGGGTCGGGTTCGTAGATACGCAGTATTTT
>TRBD2|.|TRBV6-6|TRBJ2-2
CAGSGGGTGELFF
TGTGCCGGATCGGGAGGTGGCACCGGGGAGCTGTTTTTT
>.|.|TRBV3-1|TRBJ2-5
CASSQNRGQETQYF
TGTGCCAGCAGCCAAAATCGGGGCCAAGAGACCCAGTACTTC
>.|many|TRBV5-1|TRBJ2-1
CASSLDTTDYNEQFF
TGCGCCAGCAGCTTGGACACGACAGATTACAATGAGCAGTTCTTC
>TRBD1|many|TRBV5-1|TRBJ1-2
CASSLGTGYSIGYTF
TGCGCCAGCAGCCTGGGGACAGGGTATTCGATCGGCTACACCTTC
>.|.|TRBV2|TRBJ2-5
CASARYRETQYF
TGTGCCAGCGCTCGCTACCGAGAGACCCAGTACTTC
>.|few|TRBV30|TRBJ2-7
CAWIPRGGSYEQYF
TGTGCCTGGATTCCGAGGGGGGGGTCCTACGAGCAGTACTTC
>TRBD2|many|TRBV12-3/TRBV12-4|TRBJ2-1
CASRKTSGRGSSYNEQFF
TGTGCCAGCAGGAAGACTAGCGGGAGGGGGAGCTCCTACAATGAGCAGTTCTTC
>TRBD1|medium-sized|TRBV7-2|TRBJ1-4
CASSFSGQGGEKLFF
TGTGCCAGCAGCTTTTCTGGACAGGGAGGCGAAAAACTGTTTTTT